These 2 T cell receptor beta chains were sequenced from one sample in a study of T cell responses to AZD1222 COVID-19 vaccine. TCRdb keeps only in-frame clones here, not all; method: immunoSEQ multiplex PCR. This repertoire shows approximately 130,000 clones, 89% found once; its top ten account for roughly 8.9%. Material: peripheral blood, obtained 28 days after the second AZD1222 dose. Receptors originate from an adult who received the AZD1222 COVID-19 vaccine.

The chain links TRBV18 to TRBJ2-7, with 7 positions matching TRBD1. Germline CDR1 is KGHSH and CDR2 is LQKENI. The CDR3 has 16 residues. V lost 5 bases and J lost 5; bases outside the gene matches: 15. Here the CDR3 DNA reads TGTGCCAGCTCATTCACCGTAGGGGGCTGGAGCGACGAGCAGTACTTC. This codes for CASSFTVGGWSDEQYF.

The chain links TRBV10-1 to TRBJ1-5; D is unresolved. Trimming shortened V by 5 bases and J by 4 bases, and 9 bases separated the two germline ends. Per the germline V gene, CDR1 is WNHNN and CDR2 is SYGVQD (reference sequence). The CDR3 sequence is 13 residues long. The CDR3 DNA reads as TGCGCCAGCAGTATGACCCCGAATCAGCCCCAGCATTTT. It yields the protein CASSMTPNQPQHF.